This T cell receptor beta chain was identified in a study of blood T cell repertoires in COVID-19. Study overall: The United States, Italy and Spain provided the acute and convalescent COVID-19 samples. The analysed material was cDNA or gDNA that came from T cells, B-cell-depleted T cells, or PBMCs.

Per the study methods: Reference gene primer amplification in the assay estimated nucleated cell counts. Only in-frame clones appear in the TCRdb table, and some are missing; sequencing was by immunoSEQ multiplex PCR. V, J and clone size are taken as reported in that table, and D and trimming were inferred from the DNA itself. The table lists around 370,000 clones, roughly 90% of them singletons. Trimming removed 5 bases from V and 14 bases from J, with 18 bases in between. CDR3 size: 12 residues. CDR1 and CDR2 (germline): SGHAT, FQNNGV. This receptor was taken from a man aged 18 to 35 with active or convalescent COVID-19. The V and J genes are TRBV11-2 and TRBJ1-2; no firm D call. Material for sequencing was peripheral blood. The CDR3: CASSPHKGRGTF. The CDR3 bases are TGTGCCAGCAGCCCTCATAAGGGTCGGGGAACCTTC.